Following are 16 T cell receptor beta chains from one sample sequenced in a study of a mutant IDH1 vaccine in newly diagnosed glioma. For these TCRs, the target antigens are not known. The table came from immunoSEQ multiplex PCR; TCRdb's copy has only in-frame clones and leaves some out. The sample has around 26,000 clones, approximately 87% seen once; the top ten hold about 33%. Time point in this sample: week 35, safety follow-up. Doses comprised 300 ug of mutant IDH1 20-mer peptide each, plus topical imiquimod. The sequencing used PBMCs, collected from a glioma patient whose treatment included an IDH1 peptide vaccine. The receptors shown here come from a man aged 25 to 45 with glioma.

The J gene is TRBJ2-5, the V gene TRBV18; no firm D call. CDR1 and CDR2 from the germline V gene are KGHSH and LQKENI. The CDR3 consists of 12 residues. The V and J ends lost 3 bases and 2 bases respectively, with 4 bases between them. CDR3 residues: CASSPEQETQYF. The CDR3 DNA reads TGTGCCAGCTCACCCGAACAAGAGACCCAGTACTTC.

CDR3 DNA sequence: TGTGCCAGCAGTTTACGGGGGAGCGAAGCTTTCTTT. It encodes CASSLRGSEAFF. The chain combines TRBV27 with TRBJ1-1; D might be TRBD1 (5 bases). The CDR3 is 12 amino acids. Per the germline V gene, CDR1 is MNHEY and CDR2 is SMNVEV (reference sequence). V dropped 2 bases and J dropped 8 bases, with 9 bases sitting between them.

The gene calls are TRBV5-4 and TRBJ2-7; the match to TRBD2 covers 11 bases. This CDR3 has 17 residues. Germline V lookup: CDR1 SGHNT, CDR2 YYREEE (reference sequence). V was pared by 0 bases and J by 2 bases, with 7 bases of the junction left unmatched. CDR3 region: CASSLGGRSGRAYEQYF. Here the CDR3 DNA reads TGTGCCAGCAGCTTGGGGGGACGTAGCGGGAGGGCCTACGAGCAGTACTTC. Variable domain in full (rest from reference TRBV5-4 and TRBJ2-7): ETGVTQSPTHLIKTRGQQVTLRCSSQSGHNTVSWYQQALGQGPQFIFQYYREEENGRGNFPPRFSGLQFPNYSSELNVNALELDDSALYLCASSLGGRSGRAYEQYFGPGTRLTVT.

The chain couples TRBV6-1 to TRBJ2-1; D tentatively reads TRBD1 or TRBD2 (7 bases each). Deletions cut 3 bases from V and 4 bases from J, with 13 bases between. This CDR3 has 15 residues. Per germline, CDR1 MNHNS and CDR2 SASEGT. Here the CDR3 DNA reads TGTGCCAGCAGTGATCAGGGGGGGATATACAATGAGCAGTTCTTC. It specifies CASSDQGGIYNEQFF.

The V and J genes are TRBV19 and TRBJ1-5; 8 bases fit TRBD1. The CDR3 loop spans 16 amino acids. The V segment lost 10 bases and the J segment 9 bases; nucleotides outside the gene matches: 20. Germline-derived CDR1 and CDR2 are LNHDA and SQIVND (reference sequence). CDR3 protein: CATMDRAESAGGPQHF. DNA for the CDR3: TGTGCCACCATGGACAGGGCGGAATCGGCCGGAGGGCCCCAGCATTTT.

The chain is built from TRBV7-5 and TRBJ2-1; TRBD1, the D gene given by the table, was not confirmed from the DNA. TRBV7-5 is listed as a pseudogene. The CDR3 loop spans 17 amino acids. The CDR3, as DNA: TGTGTCAGAAGCTTAAGGGGTGACGGGACAGGGTACAATGAGCAGTTCTTC. Amino acid sequence: CVRSLRGDGTGYNEQFF.

The V call is TRBV29-1, the J call TRBJ1-4, with a weak D call TRBD1 (5 bases). Germline-derived CDR1 and CDR2 are SQVTM and ANQGSEA. Trimming removed 4 bases at V and 8 bases at J, with 14 bases between. The CDR3 length is 13 residues. The CDR3 coding sequence is TGCAGCGTTGTCGGGGCCCTGGGAGAAAAACTGTTTTTT. Translation: CSVVGALGEKLFF.

The rearrangement uses TRBV7-9 and TRBJ2-5, with TRBD2 identical over 10 bases. The V gene's germline CDR1 is SEHNR and CDR2 FQNEAQ (reference sequence). The V segment lost 1 base and the J segment 5 bases; nucleotides outside the gene matches: 4. The CDR3 has 15 residues. CDR3 nucleotide sequence: TGTGCCAGCAGCTTAGAAGCGGGAGGGGGGGAGACCCAGTACTTC. Protein product: CASSLEAGGGETQYF.

V usage is TRBV19 and J usage is TRBJ2-7; unclear D gene. Germline loops: CDR1 LNHDA, CDR2 SQIVND (reference sequence). This CDR3 has 13 amino acids. Trimming left V 7 bases short and J 4 bases short, with 14 bases between. CDR3: CASKAVNTYEQYF. The CDR3 region has the DNA TGTGCCAGTAAGGCGGTCAACACTTACGAGCAGTACTTC.

This clone has a handful of counts. This sequence joins TRBV27 and TRBJ2-7, with D unclear. CDR3 length: 13 residues. Germline-derived CDR1 and CDR2 are MNHEY and SMNVEV (reference sequence). Deletions cut 4 bases from V and 4 bases from J, with 11 bases between. CDR3 in DNA: TGTGCCAGCAGTTCCCTTCACATGTACGAGCAGTACTTC. This translates into CASSSLHMYEQYF.

The chain joins TRBV27 to TRBJ1-1; the D gene is possibly TRBD1 (5 bases). Trimming stripped 1 base from V and 4 bases from J, with 13 bases between. The V gene's germline CDR1 is MNHEY and CDR2 SMNVEV (reference sequence). The CDR3 totals 15 residues. The CDR3, as DNA: TGTGCCAGCAGTTTATTGGAATCGGGACCCACTGAAGCTTTCTTT. Its translation: CASSLLESGPTEAFF.

This clone was counted between two and nine times. This chain joins TRBV19 and TRBJ2-7, with 8 bases that match TRBD1. The germline V gene has CDR1 LNHDA and CDR2 SQIVND (reference sequence). There are 14 residues in the CDR3. Trimming removed 8 bases from V and 4 bases from J; junction bases left unmatched: 10. CDR3 nucleotide sequence: TGTGCCAGTGCCTCCGGCACAGGGGGGTACGAGCAGTACTTC. As protein: CASASGTGGYEQYF. The whole variable domain, remainder taken from reference TRBV19 and TRBJ2-7, is DGGITQSPKYLFRKEGQNVTLSCEQNLNHDAMYWYRQDPGQGLRLIYYSQIVNDFQKGDIAEGYSVSREKKESFPLTVTSAQKNPTAFYLCASASGTGGYEQYFGPGTRLTVT.

This clone came up a few times. The genes are TRBV9 and TRBJ2-7; D not resolved. The CDR3 has 13 amino acids. V lost 0 bases and J 3 bases, leaving 7 bases between the germline ends. In germline, CDR1 is SGDLS, CDR2 YYNGEE. DNA for the CDR3: TGTGCCAGCAGCGTAGATGGGTTCTACGAGCAGTACTTC. Translation: CASSVDGFYEQYF. The variable domain in full, completed from reference TRBV9 and TRBJ2-7, reads DSGVTQTPKHLITATGQRVTLRCSPRSGDLSVYWYQQSLDQGLQFLIQYYNGEERAKGNILERFSAQQFPDLHSELNLSSLELGDSALYFCASSVDGFYEQYFGPGTRLTVT.

The chain is built from TRBV5-1 and TRBJ1-1; 8 bases are a match to TRBD1. Germline assignment: CDR1 SGHRS and CDR2 YFSETQ. CDR3 length: 16 amino acids. J gave up 3 bases and V 0 bases, and 7 bases lay outside the gene matches. CDR3 sequence (DNA): TGCGCCAGCAGCTTGGGACAGGGGTCCGGGGACACTGAAGCTTTCTTT. Protein sequence: CASSLGQGSGDTEAFF.

The chain joins TRBV4-3 to TRBJ1-1; D perhaps matches TRBD1 (5 bases). The germline gives CDR1 LGHNA, CDR2 YSLEER. Trimming cost V 0 bases and J 3 bases, with 11 bases left between them. This CDR3 is 15 amino acids long. The CDR3 is CASSQEAGRDTEAFF. As DNA, the CDR3 is TGCGCCAGCAGCCAAGAGGCAGGGCGGGACACTGAAGCTTTCTTT.

This clone was counted a single time. This chain connects TRBV5-4 to TRBJ2-7; 9 bases are a match to TRBD1. V shed 4 bases, J shed 2 bases, and the junction held 10 bases outside the gene matches. This CDR3 spans 16 amino acids. CDR1 and CDR2 (germline): SGHNT, YYREEE (reference sequence). The CDR3 DNA reads TGTGCCAGCAGCACCTCAGGAGGACAGGGGACCTACGAGCAGTACTTC. Its translation: CASSTSGGQGTYEQYF.